This T cell receptor beta chain was identified in a study of post-analysis software for immune sequencing data. Notes on the study in general: Patients showed TRBV5-6, TRBV5-1 and TRBV20-1 among roughly 5 TRBV segments more frequent than in controls. Normalized Chao1 diversity was significantly lower in multiple sclerosis patients than in controls.

The CDR3 contains 13 residues. Germline V gene lookup returns CDR1 KGHDR and CDR2 SFDVKD. About this clonotype: Its cognate antigen is unknown. The germline gene is not matched at one end of the junction; a read error may be the cause.

The TCR beta cDNA libraries contained unique molecular identifiers. TCRdb called the PCR reads again in MiXCR, with one record for every CDR3 protein. This table holds approximately 570,000 distinct CDR3 sequences, 44% found once. The TCR sequence derives from a girl aged 5-17 years with multiple sclerosis. This chain joins TRBV24-1 and TRBJ1-2; 10 bases align to TRBD1. Sequencing was carried out using blood. The CDR3 loop reads CATSPGQGYGYTF. The CDR3 DNA is TGCGCCACCAGTCCGGGACAGGGGTATGGCTACACCTTC.